The 17 T cell receptor beta chains below all came from one sample that was sequenced in a study of tumor-infiltrating lymphocytes in primary liver carcinoma. Using a constant-region primer together with ProtoScript II reverse transcriptase, TCR beta cDNA was made from about 500 ng of total RNA. Three nested multiplex PCR rounds, a slightly modified ARM-PCR, produced the libraries for TCR beta. The study ran its first two PCR rounds for roughly 9 cycles each, using TRBV1-TRBV30 forward primers and a C-beta reverse primer. TCRdb re-derived calls from the multiplex PCR reads in MiXCR, one entry per CDR3 protein. The table shows 45,000 or so distinct CDR3 sequences, with roughly 73% occurring only once. Unsorted bulk tissue, roughly 20-33 mg of it, served as the source for co-extraction of RNA and DNA. Source material: tumor-adjacent normal liver tissue. The receptors originated from a woman aged 25 to 39 with primary liver carcinoma and hepatitis B virus infection.

In regard to this clonotype: Its ends do not fully match the called genes, so a read error is possible. This chain links TRBV4-3 with TRBJ1-2, with D unresolved. This CDR3 spans 14 amino acids. CDR1 LGHNA and CDR2 YSLEER come from the germline V gene. CDR3 in DNA: TGCGCCAGCGGCACTGAGTTGGAGATCTATGGCTACGCCTTC. It codes for CASGTELEIYGYAF.

This clonotype was observed a single time. A much larger clone lies one base from this, so it may be a read error. This chain uses TRBV28 with TRBJ2-2, with D tentatively TRBD1 (5 bases). Germline loops: CDR1 MDHEN, CDR2 SYDVKM. This CDR3 has 16 amino acids. CDR3 sequence reads: CVSSLSPRRGTGELFF. The CDR3 DNA sequence: TGTGTCAGCAGTTTATCCCCTCGTAGGGGCACCGGGGAGCTGTTTTTT.

This clonotype appeared once. The chain uses TRBV4-2 and TRBJ2-6; 11 bases agree with TRBD1. Trimming took 8 bases from V and 4 from J; bases not matched to a gene: 13. Germline CDR1 LGHNA, CDR2 YNFKEQ. CDR3 size: 18 residues. In nucleotides, the CDR3 is TGTGCCAGCGACGTAAGGACAGGGGGCCCCGTAGGGGCCAACGTCCTGACTTTC. Translated, it gives CASDVRTGGPVGANVLTF.

V gene TRBV11-2 combines with J gene TRBJ2-7; D not resolved. V lost 6 bases and J lost 10, with 13 bases in between. Germline CDR1 is SGHAT and CDR2 is FQNNGV. The CDR3 totals 11 residues. The DNA of the CDR3 is TGTGCCAGCAGTACAGCCGGTGAACAGTACTTC. It is translated as CASSTAGEQYF.

This clonotype was seen repeatedly, ten times or more. The chain employs TRBV28 and TRBJ1-1; D not resolved. Germline lookup yields CDR1 MDHEN and CDR2 SYDVKM. The CDR3 consists of 13 residues. V was cut by 3 bases and J by 6 bases, with 11 bases left in between. Here the CDR3 reads CASSFVGWSEAFF. As DNA, the CDR3 is TGTGCCAGCAGTTTTGTAGGGTGGTCTGAAGCTTTCTTT.

Turning to this clonotype: A much more abundant neighbour one base away suggests this may be a read error. This chain links TRBV5-1 with TRBJ2-2; no reliable D call. Trimming took off 1 base at V and 2 bases at J, with 9 bases between the two ends. The CDR3 is 15 amino acids. Germline V gene sequence: CDR1 SGHRS, CDR2 YFSETQ. The CDR3 sequence: CASSLNIANTGELFF. The CDR3, as DNA: TGCGCCAGCAGCTTGAATATCGCCAACACCGGGGAGCTGTTTTTT.

CDR3 sequence (DNA): TGTGCCAGCAGCTTAGTGGGACTAGCGAATAGCACAGATACGCAGTATTTT. This gives the protein CASSLVGLANSTDTQYF. This chain uses TRBV11-2 with TRBJ2-3, with 10 bases fitting TRBD2. The CDR3 runs to 17 residues. CDR1 is SGHAT, CDR2 FQNNGV, per germline. V dropped 1 base and J dropped 0; count of bases not matched to a gene: 4.

This clonotype has ten or more counts. The CDR3: CASSQERVGLGEAFF. CDR3 nucleotides: TGCGCCAGCAGCCAAGAGCGGGTGGGCTTGGGTGAAGCTTTCTTT. The rearrangement links TRBV4-1 to TRBJ1-1; D uncertain. The CDR3 has 15 residues. The V end lost 0 bases, the J end lost 7 bases, and 15 bases lay between the germline ends. Germline CDR1 is MGHRA and CDR2 is YSYEKL.

For this clonotype: The missing conserved phenylalanine or tryptophan at the end of this CDR3 makes a read error likely. In DNA form, the CDR3 reads TGTGCCAGCGGGACGCCCTCGGACAATGAGCAGTTCCTC. This codes for CASGTPSDNEQFL. The chain employs TRBV6-6 and TRBJ2-1, with D perhaps matching TRBD1 or TRBD2 (5 bases each). With 8 bases removed from V and 5 bases from J, the gap between germline ends came to 13 bases. CDR1 is MNHNY and CDR2 is SVGAGI in the germline V gene (reference sequence). The CDR3 runs 13 residues.

Note on this clonotype: A junction boundary mismatches the germline segment, possibly from a read error. The genes are TRBV28 and TRBJ2-5, with D possibly being TRBD1 or TRBD2 (5 bases each). This CDR3 contains 14 residues. Per the germline V gene, CDR1 is MDHEN and CDR2 is SYDVKM. CDR3 loop: CASNAIGGWETQYF. Written as DNA, the CDR3 is TGCGCCAGCAATGCGATTGGGGGATGGGAGACCCAGTACTTC.

This clonotype was counted a few times. This chain links TRBV7-2 with TRBJ2-1, with 7 bases identical to TRBD2. The germline gives CDR1 SGHTA, CDR2 FQGNSA. V shed 5 bases, J shed 4 bases, and the junction held 8 bases outside the gene matches. The CDR3 spans 15 residues. This chain's CDR3 is CASSQVGAGYNEQFF. The CDR3 DNA sequence: TGTGCCAGCAGCCAAGTCGGAGCGGGGTACAATGAGCAGTTCTTC.

As to this clonotype: The junction and the germline gene differ at one end; a read error may be behind it. This rearrangement joins TRBV10-2 to TRBJ2-5, with a tentative D call TRBD1 (5 bases). Germline V gives CDR1 WSHSY, CDR2 SAAADI. This CDR3 contains 15 residues. Here the CDR3 reads CASNEWAGLQETQYF. In DNA, the CDR3 is TGCGCCAGCAATGAGTGGGCAGGGCTTCAAGAGACCCAGTACTTC.

This clonotype showed up just a few times. The V call is TRBV19, the J call TRBJ2-7; TRBD1 is a possible D gene (6 bases). CDR3 length equals 14 residues. Trimming stripped 6 bases from V and 0 bases from J, with 12 bases between. Germline values: CDR1 LNHDA, CDR2 SQIVND (reference sequence). The CDR3 sequence: CASRSTGSSYEQYF. DNA of the CDR3: TGTGCCAGTAGATCGACAGGAAGCTCCTACGAGCAGTACTTC.

This clonotype was recorded once. This sequence joins TRBV12-3 or TRBV12-4 and TRBJ2-1; 10 bases fit TRBD2. After removal of 6 bases from V and 8 bases from J, the junction contained 13 bases not matched to a gene. The CDR3 contains 16 residues. In DNA, the CDR3 is TGTGCCAGCAGGAGGACTAGCGGTAGCTCATACGATGAGCAGTTCTTC. Amino acid sequence: CASRRTSGSSYDEQFF.

Turning to this clonotype: Mismatch with germline at one junction end may stem from a read error. CDR3 residues: CASSPEQVAGRVNEQFF. CDR3 nucleotide sequence: TGCGCCAGCAGTCCAGAACAGGTGGCAGGGAGAGTCAATGAGCAGTTCTTT. The chain has TRBV28 and TRBJ2-1; either TRBD1 or TRBD2 may supply D (5 bases each). CDR1 is MDHEN, CDR2 SYDVKM, per germline. The CDR3 runs 17 residues.

As regards this clonotype: Compared with germline, one end of the junction differs, possibly owing to a read error. The gene calls are TRBV4-2 and TRBJ2-1; a possible D gene is TRBD2 (6 bases). From germline, CDR1 is LGHNA and CDR2 YNFKEQ. The CDR3 sequence is 15 residues long. The CDR3 protein is CASSPMVGRYNDQFF. The CDR3 DNA sequence: TGTGCCAGCAGCCCGATGGTGGGGAGGTACAATGATCAGTTCTTC.

As to this clonotype: One junction end disagrees with the germline gene, perhaps due to a read error. This chain links TRBV11-2 with TRBJ2-1; maybe TRBD2 (6 bases). Germline V gene data show CDR1 as SGHAT and CDR2 as FQNNGV. The CDR3 length is 18 residues. The CDR3 DNA is TGTGCCAGCAGCTTACGTAGCGGCCACTCGCCTTCCTACAAAGGGCAGTCCTTC. Amino acids: CASSLRSGHSPSYKGQSF. Full variable domain (outside the CDR3, taken from reference TRBV11-2 and TRBJ2-1): EAGVAQSPRYKIIEKRQSVAFWCNPISGHATLYWYQQILGQGPKLLIQFQNNGVVDDSQLPKDRFSAERLKGVDSTLKIQPAKLEDSAVYLCASSLRSGHSPSYKGQSFGPGTRLTVL.